This TCR beta chain was recorded in a study of blood T cell repertoires in COVID-19. Overall study context: Acute and convalescent COVID-19 samples came from the United States, Italy and Spain. Sample material is recorded as cDNA or gDNA derived from T cells, B-cell-depleted T cells, or PBMCs.

Seattle's cohort entered during active infection and was followed longitudinally. Authors' data handling: Amplifying reference gene primers gave estimates of nucleated cell counts. The protocol was immunoSEQ multiplex PCR, while the TCRdb copy is restricted to in-frame clones and leaves out a portion. V and J calls plus clone size are reproduced from that table; the DNA served to infer D and trimming. The sample has about 300,000 clones, roughly 89% seen once. The CDR3 is 16 amino acids. Germline trimming cut 2 bases from V and 1 base from J; bases unmatched to any gene: 2. Germline CDR1 and CDR2: LNHDA and SQIVND (reference sequence).

V is TRBV19 and J is TRBJ2-1, with 10 bases lining up with TRBD2. The sample consisted of peripheral blood. This receptor was obtained from a woman younger than 45 with COVID-19, enrolled during active disease. The CDR3 region is CASSISSGGSYNEQFF. Here the CDR3 DNA reads TGTGCCAGTAGTATATCTAGCGGGGGTTCCTACAATGAGCAGTTCTTC.